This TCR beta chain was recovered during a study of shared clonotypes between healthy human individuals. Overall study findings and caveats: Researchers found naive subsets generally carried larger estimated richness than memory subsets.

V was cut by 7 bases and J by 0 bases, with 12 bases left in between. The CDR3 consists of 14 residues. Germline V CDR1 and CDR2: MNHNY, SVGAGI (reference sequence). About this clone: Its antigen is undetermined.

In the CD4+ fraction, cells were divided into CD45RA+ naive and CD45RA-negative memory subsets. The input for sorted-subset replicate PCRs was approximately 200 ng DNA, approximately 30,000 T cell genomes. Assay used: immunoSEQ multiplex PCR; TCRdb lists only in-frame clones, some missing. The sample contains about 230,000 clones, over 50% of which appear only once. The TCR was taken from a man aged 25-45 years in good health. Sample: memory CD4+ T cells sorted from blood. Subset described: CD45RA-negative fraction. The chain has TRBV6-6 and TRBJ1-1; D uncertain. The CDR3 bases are TGTGCCAGCAAGACGGGGAGTGTGAACACTGAAGCTTTCTTT. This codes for CASKTGSVNTEAFF.